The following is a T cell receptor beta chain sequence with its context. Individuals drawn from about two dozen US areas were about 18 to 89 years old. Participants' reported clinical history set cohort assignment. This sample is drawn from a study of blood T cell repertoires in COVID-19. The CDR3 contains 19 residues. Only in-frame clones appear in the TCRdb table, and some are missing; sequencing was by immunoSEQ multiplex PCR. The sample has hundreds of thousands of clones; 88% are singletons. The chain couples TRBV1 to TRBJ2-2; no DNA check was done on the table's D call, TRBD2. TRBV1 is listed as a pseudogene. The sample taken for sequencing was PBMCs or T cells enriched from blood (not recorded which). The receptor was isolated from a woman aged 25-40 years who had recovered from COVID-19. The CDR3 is CTSSPGLAGPERGAGELFF. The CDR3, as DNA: TGCACCAGCAGCCCGGGACTAGCGGGACCCGAGAGAGGAGCCGGGGAGCTGTTTTTT.